This T cell receptor (beta chain) was observed in a study of blood T cell repertoires in COVID-19. At the level of the study: Whether acute or convalescent, the COVID-19 samples came from the United States, Italy and Spain. T cells, B-cell-depleted T cells, or PBMCs provided the cDNA or gDNA that served as material.

Original processing methods: Researchers report that nucleated cell counts were estimated from reference gene primer amplification. Here immunoSEQ multiplex PCR was the method, and the copy in TCRdb shows in-frame clones only, minus some. V and J calls and clone size are copied from that table; D and trimming were computed from the DNA. This sample has about 78,000 clones; roughly 86% occur once, and the top ten carry 4.5% to 5.5%. This receptor was identified in a man aged 50 or older with active or convalescent COVID-19. The sample comprised peripheral blood.

CDR3 in DNA: TGTGCCAGCAGCTTAGCGCTCGGGGACTATGGCTACACCTTC. This gives the protein CASSLALGDYGYTF. The chain carries TRBV11-1 and TRBJ1-2; no firm D call. The CDR3 loop spans 14 amino acids. The V end lost 0 bases, the J end lost 3 bases, and 8 bases lay between the germline ends. The germline V gene has CDR1 SGHAT and CDR2 FQDESV (reference sequence).